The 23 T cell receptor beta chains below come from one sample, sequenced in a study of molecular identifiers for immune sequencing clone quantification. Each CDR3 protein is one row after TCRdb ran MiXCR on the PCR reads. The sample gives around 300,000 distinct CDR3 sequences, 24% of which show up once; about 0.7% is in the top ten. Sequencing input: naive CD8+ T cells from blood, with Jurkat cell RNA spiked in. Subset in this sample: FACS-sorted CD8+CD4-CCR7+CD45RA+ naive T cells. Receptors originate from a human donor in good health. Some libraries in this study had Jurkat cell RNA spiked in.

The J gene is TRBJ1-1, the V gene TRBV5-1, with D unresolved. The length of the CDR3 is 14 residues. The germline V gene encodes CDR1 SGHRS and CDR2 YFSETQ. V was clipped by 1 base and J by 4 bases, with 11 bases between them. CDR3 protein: CASSLWQTSTEAFF. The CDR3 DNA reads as TGCGCCAGCAGCTTGTGGCAGACTAGCACTGAAGCTTTCTTT.

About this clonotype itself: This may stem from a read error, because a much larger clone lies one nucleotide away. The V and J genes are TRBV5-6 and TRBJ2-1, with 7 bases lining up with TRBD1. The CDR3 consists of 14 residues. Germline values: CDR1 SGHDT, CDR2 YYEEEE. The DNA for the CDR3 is TGTGCCAGCAGCCAGGGACAGACCTACAATGAGCAGATCTTC. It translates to CASSQGQTYNEQIF.

In nucleotides, the CDR3 is TGTGCTAGTGGTTTGGTACCTAGGGGAACGAACACCGGGGAGCTGTTTTTT. Its protein is CASGLVPRGTNTGELFF. The J gene is TRBJ2-2, the V gene TRBV12-5; a possible D gene is TRBD1 (5 bases). CDR3 length: 17 residues. Germline CDR1 LGHNT, CDR2 FRNRAP. Trimming removed 0 bases from V and 0 bases from J, with 11 bases in between. Full variable domain (remainder filled in from reference TRBV12-5 and TRBJ2-2): DARVTQTPRHKVTEMGQEVTMRCQPILGHNTVFWYRQTMMQGLELLAYFRNRAPLDDSGMPKDRFSAEMPDATLATLKIQPSEPRDSAVYFCASGLVPRGTNTGELFFGEGSRLTVL.

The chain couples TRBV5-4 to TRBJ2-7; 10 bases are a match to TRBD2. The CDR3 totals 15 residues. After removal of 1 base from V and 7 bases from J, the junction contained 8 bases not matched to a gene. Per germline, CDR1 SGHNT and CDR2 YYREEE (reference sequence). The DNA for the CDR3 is TGTGCCAGCAGCTTGCCCCTAGCGGGAGTAGAAGAGCAGTACTTC. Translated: CASSLPLAGVEEQYF.

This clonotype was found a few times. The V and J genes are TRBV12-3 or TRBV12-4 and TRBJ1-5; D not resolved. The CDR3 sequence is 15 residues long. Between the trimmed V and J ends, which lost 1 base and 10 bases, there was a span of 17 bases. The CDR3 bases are TGTGCCAGCAGTTTAGGCTGGACCGCAGAACGACCCCAGCATTTT. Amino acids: CASSLGWTAERPQHF.

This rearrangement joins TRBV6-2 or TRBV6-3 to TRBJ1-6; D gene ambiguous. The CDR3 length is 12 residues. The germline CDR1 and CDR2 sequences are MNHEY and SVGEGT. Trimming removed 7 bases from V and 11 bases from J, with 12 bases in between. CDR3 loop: CASKVLGTPLHF. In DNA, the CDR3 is TGTGCCAGCAAAGTACTGGGAACACCCCTCCACTTT.

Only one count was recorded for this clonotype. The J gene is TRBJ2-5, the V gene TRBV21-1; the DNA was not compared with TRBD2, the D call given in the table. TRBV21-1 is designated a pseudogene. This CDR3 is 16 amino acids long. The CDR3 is CASSKVRTAAKEPQYF. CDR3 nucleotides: TGTGCCAGCAGCAAAGTTCGGACAGCGGCGAAAGAGCCCCAGTACTTC.

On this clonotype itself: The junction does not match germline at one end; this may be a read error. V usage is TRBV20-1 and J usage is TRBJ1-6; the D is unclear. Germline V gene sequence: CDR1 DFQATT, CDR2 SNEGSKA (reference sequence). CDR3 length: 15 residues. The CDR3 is CSASKAPSYNSPLPF. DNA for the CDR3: TGCAGTGCTAGTAAGGCCCCCTCCTATAATTCACCCCTCCCCTTT.

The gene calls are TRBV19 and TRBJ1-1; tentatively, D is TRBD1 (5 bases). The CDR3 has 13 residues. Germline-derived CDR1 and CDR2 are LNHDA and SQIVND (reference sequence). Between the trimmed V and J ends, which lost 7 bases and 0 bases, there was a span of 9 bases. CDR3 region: CASTVTVNTEAFF. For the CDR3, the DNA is TGTGCCAGTACCGTGACAGTGAACACTGAAGCTTTCTTT.

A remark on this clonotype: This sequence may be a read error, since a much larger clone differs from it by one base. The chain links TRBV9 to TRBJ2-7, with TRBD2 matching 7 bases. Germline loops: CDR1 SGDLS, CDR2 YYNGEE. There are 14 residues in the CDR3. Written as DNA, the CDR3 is TGTGCCAACAGCAAGCGGGACGGACCCTACGAGCAGTACTTC. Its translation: CANSKRDGPYEQYF.

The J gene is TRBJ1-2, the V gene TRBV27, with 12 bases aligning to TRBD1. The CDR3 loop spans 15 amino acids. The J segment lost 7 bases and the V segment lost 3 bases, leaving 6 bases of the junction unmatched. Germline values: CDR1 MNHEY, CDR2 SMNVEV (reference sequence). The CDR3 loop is CASSFGTGGFSGYTF. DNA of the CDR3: TGTGCCAGCAGTTTTGGGACAGGGGGCTTCTCTGGCTACACCTTC.

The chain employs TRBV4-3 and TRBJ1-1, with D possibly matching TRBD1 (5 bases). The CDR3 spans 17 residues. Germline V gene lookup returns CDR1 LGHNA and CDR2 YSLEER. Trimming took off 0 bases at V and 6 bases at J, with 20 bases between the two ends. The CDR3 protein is CASSQDPEGLSAAEAFF. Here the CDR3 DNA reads TGCGCCAGCAGCCAAGATCCGGAGGGGCTGAGTGCCGCTGAAGCTTTCTTT.

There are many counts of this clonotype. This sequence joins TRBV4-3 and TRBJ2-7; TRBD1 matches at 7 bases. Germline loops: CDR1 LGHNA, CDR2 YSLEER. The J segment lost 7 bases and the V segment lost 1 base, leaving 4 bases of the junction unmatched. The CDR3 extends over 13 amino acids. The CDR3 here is CASSQGVQGEQYF. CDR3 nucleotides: TGCGCCAGCAGCCAAGGGGTACAGGGGGAGCAGTACTTC.

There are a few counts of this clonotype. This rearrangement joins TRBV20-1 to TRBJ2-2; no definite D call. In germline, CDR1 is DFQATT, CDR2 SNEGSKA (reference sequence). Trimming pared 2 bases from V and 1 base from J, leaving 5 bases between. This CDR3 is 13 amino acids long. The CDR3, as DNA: TGCAGTGCTAGACACCTGAACACCGGGGAGCTGTTTTTT. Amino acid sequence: CSARHLNTGELFF.

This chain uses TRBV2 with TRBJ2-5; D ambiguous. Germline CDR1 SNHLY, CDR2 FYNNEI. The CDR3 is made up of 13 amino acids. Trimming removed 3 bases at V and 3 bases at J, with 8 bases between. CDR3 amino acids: CASSDYREETQYF. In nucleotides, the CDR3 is TGTGCCAGCAGTGATTACCGGGAAGAGACCCAGTACTTC. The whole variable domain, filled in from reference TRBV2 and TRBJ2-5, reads EPEVTQTPSHQVTQMGQEVILRCVPISNHLYFYWYRQILGQKVEFLVSFYNNEISEKSEIFDDQFSVERPDGSNFTLKIRSTKLEDSAMYFCASSDYREETQYFGPGTRLLVL.

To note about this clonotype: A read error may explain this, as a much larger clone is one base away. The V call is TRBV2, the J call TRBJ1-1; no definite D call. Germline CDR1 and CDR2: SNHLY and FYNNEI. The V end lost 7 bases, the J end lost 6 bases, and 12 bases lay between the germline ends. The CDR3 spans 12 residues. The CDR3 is CASTPRFPEAFF. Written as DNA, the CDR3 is TGTGCCAGCACACCCAGGTTTCCTGAAGCTTTCTTT.

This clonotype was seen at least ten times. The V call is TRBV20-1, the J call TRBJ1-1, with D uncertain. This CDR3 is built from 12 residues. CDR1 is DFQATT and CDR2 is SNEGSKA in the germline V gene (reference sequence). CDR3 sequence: CSVTTENTEAFF. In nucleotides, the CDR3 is TGCAGCGTGACTACAGAGAACACTGAAGCTTTCTTT.

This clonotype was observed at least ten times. The CDR3 DNA reads as TGTGCCAGCAGCCCAGAGCGGGGGGAAGCCGGGGAGCTGTTTTTT. Protein product: CASSPERGEAGELFF. The V and J genes are TRBV7-9 and TRBJ2-2; 9 bases map to TRBD2. The junction had 7 bases not matched to a gene; V was cut back by 5 bases and J by 6 bases. The CDR3 is 15 amino acids. Germline V CDR1 and CDR2: SEHNR, FQNEAQ (reference sequence).

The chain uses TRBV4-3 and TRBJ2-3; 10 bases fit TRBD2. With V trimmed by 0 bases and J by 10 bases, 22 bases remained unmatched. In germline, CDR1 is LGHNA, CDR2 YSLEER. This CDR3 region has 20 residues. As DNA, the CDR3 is TGCGCCAGCAGCCAAGATACCGGCCTAGCGGGAGCCATTGATATGTTGGCGCAGTATTTT. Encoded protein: CASSQDTGLAGAIDMLAQYF.

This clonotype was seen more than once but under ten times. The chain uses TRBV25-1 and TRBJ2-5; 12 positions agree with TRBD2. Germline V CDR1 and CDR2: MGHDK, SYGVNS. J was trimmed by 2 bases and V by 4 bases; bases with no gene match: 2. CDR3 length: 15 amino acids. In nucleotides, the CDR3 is TGTGCCAGCAGTGGAGGACTAGCGGGGCAAGAGACCCAGTACTTC. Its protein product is CASSGGLAGQETQYF.

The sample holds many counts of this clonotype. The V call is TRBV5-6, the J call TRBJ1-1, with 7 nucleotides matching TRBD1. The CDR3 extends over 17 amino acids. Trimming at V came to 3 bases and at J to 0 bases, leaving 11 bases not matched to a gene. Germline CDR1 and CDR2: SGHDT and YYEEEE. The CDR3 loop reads CASSSFLPGTVNTEAFF. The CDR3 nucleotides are TGTGCCAGCAGCTCCTTCCTACCCGGGACAGTGAACACTGAAGCTTTCTTT.

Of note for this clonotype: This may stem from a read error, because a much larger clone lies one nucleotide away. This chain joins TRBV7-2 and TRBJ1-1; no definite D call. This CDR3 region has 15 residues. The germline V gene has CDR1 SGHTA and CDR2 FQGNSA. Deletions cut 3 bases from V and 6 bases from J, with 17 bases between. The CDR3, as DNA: TGTGCCAGCAGCTTGGTGCCGGACTTCGTCCCTGAAGCTTTCTTT. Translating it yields CASSLVPDFVPEAFF.

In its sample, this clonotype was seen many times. DNA of the CDR3: TGTGCCAGCAGCCCCGGGGCGGGGGCGAGCACAGATACGCAGTATTTT. It is translated as CASSPGAGASTDTQYF. The rearrangement links TRBV6-2 or TRBV6-3 to TRBJ2-3, with D possibly being TRBD2 (7 bases). The CDR3 length is 16 residues. Germline V lookup: CDR1 MNHEY, CDR2 SVGEGT. Trimming left V 6 bases short and J 0 bases short, with 16 bases between.